This TCR beta chain originates from a study of T cell repertoires and Cas9 in healthy adults. Overall study context: SpCas9-reactive CD4 and CD8 T cells were characterized for potency, cytotoxicity and lineage.

This CDR3 contains 15 residues. The V gene lost 0 bases and the J gene lost 1 base, with 7 bases spanning the gap. CDR1 is LNHDA and CDR2 is SQIVND in the germline V gene (reference sequence). The study's findings and limits: SpCas9-reactive effector T cells were reportedly restrained in vitro by SpCas9-reactive regulatory T cells.

The protocol was immunoSEQ multiplex PCR, while the TCRdb copy is restricted to in-frame clones and leaves out a portion. Here the sample spans 20,000 to 25,000 clones, about nine tenths being singletons. Points on this clone: The antigen is unknown.

The J gene is TRBJ1-5, the V gene TRBV19, with D possibly TRBD1 on 5 matching bases. The TCR originated in a human donor in good health. Sequenced sample: CD4+ effector T cells (CD127+, CD25-, CD137-, CD154-) from PBMCs; culture status not recorded. This CDR3 is CASSIDKGSNQPQHF. CDR3 in DNA: TGTGCCAGTAGTATAGACAAGGGGAGCAATCAGCCCCAGCATTTT. Looking up the rest from reference TRBV19 and TRBJ1-5 gives the full variable domain: DGGITQSPKYLFRKEGQNVTLSCEQNLNHDAMYWYRQDPGQGLRLIYYSQIVNDFQKGDIAEGYSVSREKKESFPLTVTSAQKNPTAFYLCASSIDKGSNQPQHFGDGTRLSIL.